This TCR beta chain was observed in a study of T cells in Graves' hyperthyroidism and ophthalmopathy. General study points: Most thyroid clonotypes expanded above 0.001 appeared in blood too.

With respect to this clonotype: Its antigen is still unknown.

Germline V CDR1 and CDR2: MDHEN, SYDVKM. Trimming took off 4 bases at V and 5 bases at J, with 13 bases between the two ends. The CDR3 is 14 residues long. RNA transcripts provided the source from which TCR beta CDR3 regions were amplified. HTBI primers were employed in a first-round RT-PCR of the TCR CDR3. MiXCR was run by TCRdb on the multiplex PCR reads, yielding one entry per CDR3 protein. The table lists about 360,000 distinct CDR3 sequences, around 13% of them singletons. The sample was blood. This chain connects TRBV28 to TRBJ2-3; possible D gene TRBD2, 6 bases. The sequence derives from a woman in her late teens or twenties with Graves' hyperthyroidism. The CDR3: CASSSGTGVDTQYF. The DNA for the CDR3 is TGTGCCAGCAGTTCCGGGACTGGGGTAGATACGCAGTATTTT.